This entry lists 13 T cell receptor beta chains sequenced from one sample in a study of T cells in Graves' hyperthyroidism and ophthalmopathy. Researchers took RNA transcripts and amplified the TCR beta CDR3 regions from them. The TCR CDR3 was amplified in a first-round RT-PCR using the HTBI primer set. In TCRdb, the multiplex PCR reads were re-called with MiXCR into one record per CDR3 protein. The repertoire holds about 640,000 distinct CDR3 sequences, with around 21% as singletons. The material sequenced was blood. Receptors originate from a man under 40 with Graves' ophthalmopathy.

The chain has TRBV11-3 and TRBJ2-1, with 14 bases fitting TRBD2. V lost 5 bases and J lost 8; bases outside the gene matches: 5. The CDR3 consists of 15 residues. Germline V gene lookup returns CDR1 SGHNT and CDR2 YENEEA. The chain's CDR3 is CASSRGTSGSDEQFF. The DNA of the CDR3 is TGTGCCAGCAGCCGCGGGACTAGCGGGAGTGATGAGCAGTTCTTC.

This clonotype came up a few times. The CDR3 is CASSSPLLRSYDTGELFF. The CDR3 coding sequence is TGTGCCAGCAGTTCCCCTCTCCTCCGTAGTTATGACACCGGGGAGCTGTTTTTT. The rearrangement uses TRBV27 and TRBJ2-2, with D hard to call. V lost 4 bases to trimming and J lost 3 bases, with 21 bases between them. CDR1 and CDR2 (germline): MNHEY, SMNVEV (reference sequence). The CDR3 length is 18 residues.

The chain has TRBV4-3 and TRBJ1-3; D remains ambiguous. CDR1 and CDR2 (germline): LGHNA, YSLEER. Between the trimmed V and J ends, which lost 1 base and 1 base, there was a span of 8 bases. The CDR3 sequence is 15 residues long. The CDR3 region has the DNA TGCGCCAGCAGCCAAGTCTACGGGTCTGGAAACACCATATATTTT. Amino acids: CASSQVYGSGNTIYF.

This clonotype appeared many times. In DNA form, the CDR3 reads TGTGCCAGCAGCGTAAGACCGGACTGGGAAGAAGCTTTCTTT. Amino acid sequence: CASSVRPDWEEAFF. V and J are TRBV9 and TRBJ1-1; D is unclear. The CDR3 loop spans 14 amino acids. The germline V gene encodes CDR1 SGDLS and CDR2 YYNGEE. Deletions cut 1 base from V and 8 bases from J, with 15 bases between. Full variable domain (rest looked up from reference TRBV9 and TRBJ1-1): DSGVTQTPKHLITATGQRVTLRCSPRSGDLSVYWYQQSLDQGLQFLIQYYNGEERAKGNILERFSAQQFPDLHSELNLSSLELGDSALYFCASSVRPDWEEAFFGQGTRLTVV.

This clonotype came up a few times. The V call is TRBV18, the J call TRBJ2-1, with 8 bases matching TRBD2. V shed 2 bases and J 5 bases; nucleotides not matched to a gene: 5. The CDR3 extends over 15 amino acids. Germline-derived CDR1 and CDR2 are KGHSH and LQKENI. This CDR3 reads CASSPSSGWDNEQFF. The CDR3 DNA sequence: TGTGCCAGCTCACCATCTAGCGGGTGGGACAATGAGCAGTTCTTC. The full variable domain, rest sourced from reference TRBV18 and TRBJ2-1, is NAGVMQNPRHLVRRRGQEARLRCSPMKGHSHVYWYRQLPEEGLKFMVYLQKENIIDESGMPKERFSAEFPKEGPSILRIQQVVRGDSAAYFCASSPSSGWDNEQFFGPGTRLTVL.

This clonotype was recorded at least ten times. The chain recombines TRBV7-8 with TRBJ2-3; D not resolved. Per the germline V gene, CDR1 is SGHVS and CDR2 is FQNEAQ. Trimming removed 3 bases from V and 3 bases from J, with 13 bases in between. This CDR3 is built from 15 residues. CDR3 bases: TGTGCCAGCAGCTTGCTTGCTTTTGGGACAGATACGCAGTATTTT. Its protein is CASSLLAFGTDTQYF.

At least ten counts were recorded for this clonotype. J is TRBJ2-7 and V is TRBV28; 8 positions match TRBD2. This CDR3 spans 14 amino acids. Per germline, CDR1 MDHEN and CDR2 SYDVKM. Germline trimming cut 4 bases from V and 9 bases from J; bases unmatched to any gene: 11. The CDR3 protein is CASSSPPLRGGQYF. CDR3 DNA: TGTGCCAGCAGTTCTCCACCCCTACGGGGGGGGCAGTACTTC. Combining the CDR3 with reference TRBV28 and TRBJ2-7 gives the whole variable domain DVKVTQSSRYLVKRTGEKVFLECVQDMDHENMFWYRQDPGLGLRLIYFSYDVKMKEKGDIPEGYSVSREKKERFSLILESASTNQTSMYLCASSSPPLRGGQYFGPGTRLTVT.

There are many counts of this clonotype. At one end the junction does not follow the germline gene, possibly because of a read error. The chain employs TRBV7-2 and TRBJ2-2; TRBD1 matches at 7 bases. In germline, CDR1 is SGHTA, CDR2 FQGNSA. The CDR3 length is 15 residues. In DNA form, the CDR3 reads TGTGCCAGCACCTTAAGGGACAGATCGTCCGGGGAGCTGTTTTTT. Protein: CASTLRDRSSGELFF.

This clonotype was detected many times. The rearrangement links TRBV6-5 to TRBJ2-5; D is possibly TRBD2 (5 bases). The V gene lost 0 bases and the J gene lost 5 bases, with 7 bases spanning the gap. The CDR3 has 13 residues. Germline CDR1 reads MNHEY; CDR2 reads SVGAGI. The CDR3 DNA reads TGTGCCAGCAGTTACTCTAGAGGGGAGACCCAGTACTTC. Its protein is CASSYSRGETQYF.

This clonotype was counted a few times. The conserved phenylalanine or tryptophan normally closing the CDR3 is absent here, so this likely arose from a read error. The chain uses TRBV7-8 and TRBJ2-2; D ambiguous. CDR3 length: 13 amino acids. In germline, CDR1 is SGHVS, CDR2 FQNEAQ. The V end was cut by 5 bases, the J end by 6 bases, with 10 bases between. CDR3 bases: TGTGCCAGCAGCGCTGTGTCCGCCGGGGAGCTGTTTTCT. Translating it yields CASSAVSAGELFS.

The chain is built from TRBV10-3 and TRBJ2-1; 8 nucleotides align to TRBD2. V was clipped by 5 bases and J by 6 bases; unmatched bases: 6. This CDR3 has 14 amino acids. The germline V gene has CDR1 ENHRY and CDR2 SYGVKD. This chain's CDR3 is CAISPSGPGNEQFF. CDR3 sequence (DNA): TGTGCCATCAGTCCTAGCGGGCCCGGCAATGAGCAGTTCTTC.

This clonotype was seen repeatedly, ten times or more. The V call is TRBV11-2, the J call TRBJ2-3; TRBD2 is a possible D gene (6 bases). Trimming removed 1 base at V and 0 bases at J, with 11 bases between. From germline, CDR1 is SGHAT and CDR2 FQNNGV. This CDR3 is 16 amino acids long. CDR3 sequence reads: CASSLGAGLSTDTQYF. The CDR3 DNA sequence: TGTGCCAGCAGCTTAGGGGCGGGACTTAGCACAGATACGCAGTATTTT.

This CDR3 reads CASSQEQSRAQYF. The CDR3 bases are TGTGCCAGCAGCCAGGAACAGAGCCGGGCGCAGTATTTT. This rearrangement joins TRBV7-2 to TRBJ2-3; the D is unclear. Trimming took 5 bases from V and 10 from J, leaving 16 bases between them. Germline V lookup: CDR1 SGHTA, CDR2 FQGNSA. The CDR3 has 13 amino acids.